A single sample gave rise to the 26 T cell receptor beta chains below, sequenced in a study of blood T cell repertoires in COVID-19. Some clones are missing from TCRdb's copy, which holds only in-frame ones; the method was immunoSEQ multiplex PCR. The data show tens of thousands of clones, roughly four fifths seen once. The sample comprised peripheral blood. These receptors were obtained from a human donor in a cohort sampled during active COVID-19.

This chain uses TRBV29-1 with TRBJ1-1; 9 nucleotides match TRBD1. V gave up 4 bases and J gave up 3 bases; unmatched junction bases: 6. This CDR3 has 14 amino acids. Germline V gene lookup returns CDR1 SQVTM and CDR2 ANQGSEA. CDR3 residues: CSVVLGTGHTEAFF. The CDR3 region has the DNA TGCAGCGTTGTCCTCGGGACAGGGCACACTGAAGCTTTCTTT. The whole variable domain, remainder taken from reference TRBV29-1 and TRBJ1-1, is SAVISQKPSRDICQRGTSLTIQCQVDSQVTMMFWYRQQPGQSLTLIATANQGSEATYESGFVIDKFPISRPNLTFSTLTVSNMSPEDSSIYLCSVVLGTGHTEAFFGQGTRLTVV.

This clone showed up just a few times. CDR3 residues: CASSPGQGASEKLFF. CDR3 DNA sequence: TGTGCCAGCAGCCCGGGACAGGGGGCAAGTGAAAAACTGTTTTTT. The genes are TRBV7-9 and TRBJ1-4, with 12 bases fitting TRBD1. The CDR3 has 15 residues. Germline V CDR1 and CDR2: SEHNR, FQNEAQ (reference sequence). V gave up 5 bases and J gave up 7 bases; unmatched junction bases: 5. Supplemented by reference TRBV7-9 and TRBJ1-4, the full variable domain reads DTGVSQNPRHKITKRGQNVTFRCDPISEHNRLYWYRQTLGQGPEFLTYFQNEAQLEKSRLLSDRFSAERPKGSFSTLEIQRTEQGDSAMYLCASSPGQGASEKLFFGSGTQLSVL.

This clone has only one observation. The chain couples TRBV6-5 to TRBJ2-1, with unresolved D. V shed 6 bases and J shed 5 bases, with 5 bases lying between them. The germline CDR1 and CDR2 sequences are MNHEY and SVGAGI. This CDR3 comprises 11 residues. The CDR3, as DNA: TGTGCCAGCAGCTCTAACAATGAGCAGTTCTTC. Its translation is CASSSNNEQFF.

This clone appeared a few times. This chain connects TRBV9 to TRBJ2-7, with TRBD2 matching over 8 bases. CDR3 length: 14 residues. V lost 4 bases, J lost 5 bases, and 8 bases stayed unmatched. The germline gives CDR1 SGDLS, CDR2 YYNGEE. The DNA for the CDR3 is TGTGCCAGCAGCCGGGCGGGAGGTCTCAACGAGCAGTACTTC. It specifies CASSRAGGLNEQYF.

This chain uses TRBV11-3 with TRBJ2-2; 9 nucleotides align to TRBD2. This CDR3 region has 16 residues. Per the germline V gene, CDR1 is SGHNT and CDR2 is YENEEA. V lost 5 bases, J lost 3 bases, and 7 bases stayed unmatched. The CDR3 region has the DNA TGTGCCAGCAGCCCCGGTAGCGGGAGTTACACCGGGGAGCTGTTTTTT. Translating gives CASSPGSGSYTGELFF. Full variable domain (remainder filled in from reference TRBV11-3 and TRBJ2-2): EAGVVQSPRYKIIEKKQPVAFWCNPISGHNTLYWYLQNLGQGPELLIRYENEEAVDDSQLPKDRFSAERLKGVDSTLKIQPAELGDSAVYLCASSPGSGSYTGELFFGEGSRLTVL.

J is TRBJ2-7 and V is TRBV4-1; 12 bases fit TRBD1. The V gene's germline CDR1 is MGHRA and CDR2 YSYEKL. The CDR3 consists of 15 residues. V lost 0 bases and J lost 10; bases outside the gene matches: 7. CDR3 in amino acids: CASSQDLGTGGVQYF. CDR3 nucleotides: TGCGCCAGCAGCCAAGATCTGGGGACAGGGGGCGTACAGTACTTC.

J is TRBJ2-3 and V is TRBV9; weak D call: TRBD2 (6 bases). The length of the CDR3 is 15 residues. Deletions cut 3 bases from V and 1 base from J, with 12 bases between. CDR1 SGDLS and CDR2 YYNGEE come from the germline V gene. This CDR3 is CASSAYSGGTDTQYF. CDR3 coding DNA: TGTGCCAGCAGCGCCTACTCGGGGGGCACAGATACGCAGTATTTT.

This clone was detected a few times. The genes are TRBV27 and TRBJ2-1, with D unresolved. V was shortened by 5 bases and J by 5 bases, with 10 bases between the two germline ends. CDR3 size: 13 residues. Germline values: CDR1 MNHEY, CDR2 SMNVEV (reference sequence). The chain's CDR3 is CASSTLLDNEQFF. The CDR3 DNA reads TGTGCCAGCAGTACCCTACTTGACAATGAGCAGTTCTTC.

The chain couples TRBV6-5 to TRBJ2-3; 7 bases map to TRBD2. J gave up 4 bases and V 7 bases, and 5 bases lay outside the gene matches. The CDR3 totals 13 residues. Germline V gene lookup returns CDR1 MNHEY and CDR2 SVGAGI. The CDR3 nucleotides read TGTGCCAGCACTGGCGGGAGTTCAGATACGCAGTATTTT. This encodes CASTGGSSDTQYF.

The chain uses TRBV5-1 and TRBJ1-2; maybe TRBD1 (6 bases). Trimming shortened V by 0 bases and J by 4 bases, and 13 bases separated the two germline ends. This CDR3 comprises 15 residues. Germline CDR1 reads SGHRS; CDR2 reads YFSETQ. The CDR3 sequence: CASSLESGTPYGYTF. As DNA, the CDR3 is TGCGCCAGCAGCTTGGAATCCGGGACACCCTATGGCTACACCTTC.

V and J are TRBV4-1 and TRBJ2-5, with a possible D match to TRBD2 (6 bases). The germline V gene encodes CDR1 MGHRA and CDR2 YSYEKL. Trimming took 0 bases from V and 6 from J, leaving 14 bases between them. The CDR3 totals 15 residues. The CDR3 region is CASSQEGGSGKTQYF. The CDR3 DNA follows: TGCGCCAGCAGCCAAGAAGGCGGTAGCGGAAAGACCCAGTACTTC.

The chain combines TRBV15 with TRBJ2-7; D remains unclear. CDR1 is LNHNV, CDR2 YYDKDF, per germline (reference sequence). This CDR3 region has 13 residues. V was pared by 0 bases and J by 4 bases, with 7 bases between. The CDR3 region has the DNA TGTGCCACCAGCAGAGATCGCAGATACGAGCAGTACTTC. The encoded protein is CATSRDRRYEQYF.

The rearrangement uses TRBV15 and TRBJ2-7, with D possibly matching TRBD1 (6 bases). The length of the CDR3 is 15 residues. Between the trimmed V and J ends, which lost 0 bases and 5 bases, there was a span of 14 bases. From germline, CDR1 is LNHNV and CDR2 YYDKDF (reference sequence). The CDR3 bases are TGTGCCACCAGCAGAGATCAGGGGCCCTCTCACGAGCAGTACTTC. It translates to CATSRDQGPSHEQYF.

This rearrangement joins TRBV6-6 to TRBJ1-3, with D tentatively TRBD1 (6 bases). CDR3 length equals 14 residues. The ends were cut back, 5 bases at V and 0 bases at J, with 8 bases in the middle. Germline CDR1 and CDR2: MNHNY and SVGAGI (reference sequence). CDR3 in amino acids: CASSPGHSGNTIYF. In DNA, the CDR3 is TGTGCCAGCAGTCCGGGACACTCTGGAAACACCATATATTTT.

V gene TRBV4-2 combines with J gene TRBJ1-1; D remains ambiguous. Germline values: CDR1 LGHNA, CDR2 YNFKEQ. The CDR3 has 16 amino acids. V was pared by 0 bases and J by 6 bases, with 17 bases between. CDR3 protein: CASSQDIGPLGAEAFF. The CDR3 nucleotides are TGTGCCAGCAGCCAAGATATCGGTCCTTTGGGCGCTGAAGCTTTCTTT.

This clone was picked up one time. The DNA for the CDR3 is TGTGCCAGCAGCCCGTTGTTAGATACGCAGTATTTT. Protein sequence: CASSPLLDTQYF. This chain joins TRBV14 and TRBJ2-3; D unclear. Per germline, CDR1 SGHDN and CDR2 FVKESK. The length of the CDR3 is 12 residues. Trimming shortened V by 4 bases and J by 5 bases, and 7 bases separated the two germline ends.

The genes are TRBV7-3 and TRBJ1-5; tentative D call: TRBD1 (5 bases). The germline CDR1 and CDR2 sequences are SGHTA and FQGTGA. Trimming removed 3 bases at V and 2 bases at J, with 23 bases between. The CDR3 runs 19 residues. CDR3 sequence reads: CASSFRVSREIGRNQPQHF. The CDR3 nucleotides read TGTGCCAGCAGCTTCAGGGTGTCGAGAGAGATTGGACGCAATCAGCCCCAGCATTTT.

The CDR3 region has the DNA TGTGCCAGTAGTATCATGCCGGGACAGTCCTACGAGCAGTACTTC. The encoded protein is CASSIMPGQSYEQYF. This sequence joins TRBV19 and TRBJ2-7; TRBD1 aligns across 7 bases. Germline assignment: CDR1 LNHDA and CDR2 SQIVND (reference sequence). The V segment lost 3 bases and the J segment 1 base; nucleotides outside the gene matches: 6. CDR3 length equals 15 residues.

This clone was observed a single time. This chain connects TRBV11-3 to TRBJ2-3, with 13 bases fitting TRBD2. The CDR3 extends over 16 amino acids. V trimming: 0 bases; J trimming: 4 bases; junction bases outside the gene matches: 1. Per germline, CDR1 SGHNT and CDR2 YENEEA. The CDR3 sequence is CASSLDGLAGADTQYF. The CDR3 coding sequence is TGTGCCAGCAGCTTAGATGGACTAGCGGGAGCAGATACGCAGTATTTT.

The V call is TRBV5-4, the J call TRBJ2-1; 11 positions match TRBD2. The trim removed 4 bases at V and 2 bases at J, leaving 5 bases unmatched. The germline V gene has CDR1 SGHNT and CDR2 YYREEE (reference sequence). This CDR3 is built from 16 residues. The CDR3 loop reads CASSKIAGGAYNEQFF. As DNA, the CDR3 is TGTGCCAGCAGCAAAATAGCGGGAGGGGCCTACAATGAGCAGTTCTTC.

The chain recombines TRBV30 with TRBJ1-1; D is undetermined. Germline assignment: CDR1 GTSNPN and CDR2 SVGIG (reference sequence). The ends were cut back, 4 bases at V and 0 bases at J, with 9 bases in the middle. The CDR3 loop spans 13 amino acids. The CDR3 here is CAWTAGMNTEAFF. CDR3 in DNA: TGTGCCTGGACGGCGGGAATGAACACTGAAGCTTTCTTT.

The CDR3 protein is CASSSTETSYEQYF. Here the CDR3 DNA reads TGTGCCAGCAGCTCGACAGAGACTTCCTACGAGCAGTACTTC. This chain connects TRBV13 to TRBJ2-7; possible D gene TRBD1, 5 bases. CDR3 length: 14 amino acids. Trimming removed 4 bases at V and 1 base at J, with 11 bases between. Germline V CDR1 and CDR2: PRHDT, FYEKMQ (reference sequence).

This clone was counted a few times. This chain uses TRBV6-1 with TRBJ2-7, with TRBD2 as a possible D gene (6 bases). CDR1 is MNHNS, CDR2 SASEGT, per germline. The V end lost 3 bases, the J end lost 0 bases, and 6 bases lay between the germline ends. The CDR3 spans 13 residues. In DNA form, the CDR3 reads TGTGCCAGCAGTGAGGGACTCTCCTACGAGCAGTACTTC. It specifies CASSEGLSYEQYF.

Here the CDR3 reads CSVETGLAGGSGEQYF. CDR3 DNA: TGCAGCGTTGAAACGGGACTAGCGGGAGGGTCGGGCGAGCAGTACTTC. The J gene is TRBJ2-7, the V gene TRBV29-1; TRBD2 matches 16 bases. After removal of 2 bases from V and 6 bases from J, the junction contained 7 bases not matched to a gene. The CDR3 sequence is 16 residues long. In germline, CDR1 is SQVTM, CDR2 ANQGSEA.

This clone was picked up a small number of times. V usage is TRBV30 and J usage is TRBJ1-1; D is unclear. Germline CDR1 and CDR2: GTSNPN and SVGIG (reference sequence). The CDR3 has 13 amino acids. The V gene lost 3 bases and the J gene lost 4 bases, with 12 bases spanning the gap. CDR3 DNA sequence: TGTGCCTGGAGAGATCGAGGGAGCACTGAAGCTTTCTTT. Translating gives CAWRDRGSTEAFF.

The sample holds a few counts of this clone. The genes are TRBV11-2 and TRBJ1-2; the match to TRBD1 covers 7 bases. Germline assignment: CDR1 SGHAT and CDR2 FQNNGV. Unmatched junction bases numbered 1, after V lost 3 bases and J lost 6 bases. The CDR3 spans 12 residues. CDR3 residues: CASSLTGNGYTF. CDR3 coding DNA: TGTGCCAGCAGCTTGACAGGGAATGGCTACACCTTC. Using reference TRBV11-2 and TRBJ1-2 for the parts outside the CDR3, the full variable domain is EAGVAQSPRYKIIEKRQSVAFWCNPISGHATLYWYQQILGQGPKLLIQFQNNGVVDDSQLPKDRFSAERLKGVDSTLKIQPAKLEDSAVYLCASSLTGNGYTFGSGTRLTVV.